This T cell receptor (beta chain) derives from a study of T cell responses to AZD1222 COVID-19 vaccine. A note on this clone: The sample carries other DNA sequences with the same CDR3.

Assay used: immunoSEQ multiplex PCR; TCRdb lists only in-frame clones, some missing. The sample yields tens of thousands of clones, 85% to 90% seen once. This CDR3 region has 12 residues. The germline V gene encodes CDR1 KGHSH and CDR2 LQKENI. V lost 3 bases to trimming and J lost 6 bases; unmatched junction nucleotides: 1. This TCR was sampled from an adult in good health. The V gene is TRBV18, the J gene TRBJ2-7; 8 bases match TRBD1. The specimen comprised peripheral blood, sampled on day 0 of AZD1222 vaccination. CDR3 sequence: CASSPGQGEQYF. In nucleotides, the CDR3 is TGTGCCAGCTCACCCGGACAGGGCGAGCAGTACTTC.